Each of the 11 T cell receptor beta chains below was sequenced from the same sample in a study of T cell responses to AZD1222 COVID-19 vaccine (dated by TCRdb to about 2021). Library generation was performed with the immunoSEQ multiplex PCR assay. Held by TCRdb, this immuneACCESS table contains in-frame sequences only and omits some clones. Under half of the omission traces to an unresolved V gene where checked; the cause of the rest is unknown. The sample contains 70,000 to 95,000 clones, approximately 90% of them found a single time. Around 30% of the sample lies in the top ten. The sample's time point label, decoded: about 28 days (+/-7) after the second vaccine dose. The specimen comprised peripheral blood, sampled 28 days after the second AZD1222 dose. These TCRs come from an adult who received the AZD1222 COVID-19 vaccine.

The chain carries TRBV7-9 and TRBJ2-1, with TRBD2 matching 9 bases. Trimming took 1 base from V and 7 from J; bases not matched to a gene: 17. The CDR3 has 19 residues. Looked up from germline, CDR1 is SEHNR and CDR2 is FQNEAQ (reference sequence). CDR3 nucleotides: TGTGCCAGCAGCTTAGTAGAGCTTCGGGGTGGGACTAGCTCGAATGAGCAGTTCTTC. Protein: CASSLVELRGGTSSNEQFF.

V and J are TRBV28 and TRBJ1-6; D gene unclear. Germline CDR1 reads MDHEN; CDR2 reads SYDVKM. V lost 2 bases, J lost 7 bases, and 9 bases lay in between. The CDR3 is 14 residues long. CDR3 residues: CASSLETPNSPLHF. The CDR3 DNA is TGTGCCAGCAGTTTAGAGACTCCCAATTCACCCCTCCACTTT.

This clone was found once. This CDR3 is CSVEDQPGGYYGYTF. The DNA for the CDR3 is TGCAGCGTTGAAGATCAGCCAGGGGGCTACTATGGCTACACCTTC. This sequence joins TRBV29-1 and TRBJ1-2; TRBD1 agrees at 8 bases. With V trimmed by 0 bases and J by 3 bases, 6 bases remained unmatched. The CDR3 has 15 amino acids. CDR1 is SQVTM and CDR2 is ANQGSEA in the germline V gene.

The chain joins TRBV28 to TRBJ1-5, with TRBD1 identical over 7 bases. Trimming took 1 base from V and 15 from J; bases not matched to a gene: 9. The length of the CDR3 is 13 residues. The germline V gene has CDR1 MDHEN and CDR2 SYDVKM. Here the CDR3 reads CASSLSLTGNRHF. CDR3 nucleotides: TGTGCCAGCAGTTTATCCCTGACAGGGAACCGGCATTTT. The whole variable domain, remainder taken from reference TRBV28 and TRBJ1-5, is DVKVTQSSRYLVKRTGEKVFLECVQDMDHENMFWYRQDPGLGLRLIYFSYDVKMKEKGDIPEGYSVSREKKERFSLILESASTNQTSMYLCASSLSLTGNRHFGDGTRLSIL.

The chain employs TRBV2 and TRBJ2-1; the D gene is possibly TRBD2 (6 bases). Trimming cost V 8 bases and J 5 bases, with 16 bases left between them. From germline, CDR1 is SNHLY and CDR2 FYNNEI. The CDR3 is 14 amino acids. The CDR3 is CASASGTLNNEQFF. The DNA for the CDR3 is TGTGCCAGCGCCTCCGGGACTCTAAACAATGAGCAGTTCTTC.

The chain combines TRBV19 with TRBJ2-3, with TRBD1 matching 10 bases. The germline gives CDR1 LNHDA, CDR2 SQIVND (reference sequence). The V and J ends lost 4 bases and 4 bases, in that order; junction bases with no gene match: 8. This CDR3 contains 16 residues. Here the CDR3 reads CASSTRTGGRSDTQYF. CDR3 bases: TGTGCCAGTAGTACCCGGACAGGGGGAAGGTCAGATACGCAGTATTTT.

The V gene is TRBV9, the J gene TRBJ2-3; possibly TRBD2 for D (6 bases). The germline V gene encodes CDR1 SGDLS and CDR2 YYNGEE. Trimming took off 0 bases at V and 10 bases at J, with 18 bases between the two ends. The CDR3 is 15 amino acids. CDR3 sequence (DNA): TGTGCCAGCAGCGTAGCTGGTATGGTAGGGACTGCGCAGTATTTT. Protein sequence: CASSVAGMVGTAQYF.

J is TRBJ2-4 and V is TRBV9, with D tentatively TRBD2 (5 bases). V lost 1 base to trimming and J lost 8 bases, with 13 bases between them. Germline V gives CDR1 SGDLS, CDR2 YYNGEE. The CDR3 covers 14 residues. The CDR3 coding sequence is TGTGCCAGCAGCGTACGGCGCTTCGGGGACATTCAGTACTTC. Protein sequence: CASSVRRFGDIQYF.

The chain is built from TRBV2 and TRBJ1-4, with TRBD1 identical over 9 bases. Per germline, CDR1 SNHLY and CDR2 FYNNEI. Trimming took 6 bases from V and 7 from J; bases not matched to a gene: 6. The CDR3 is made up of 14 amino acids. The CDR3 loop is CASSRDRVGEKLFF. In nucleotides, the CDR3 is TGTGCCAGCAGCCGGGACAGGGTTGGTGAAAAACTGTTTTTT.

The rearrangement links TRBV5-4 to TRBJ2-7, with 12 positions matching TRBD1. This CDR3 has 16 residues. V trimming: 4 bases; J trimming: 5 bases; junction bases outside the gene matches: 10. Germline loops: CDR1 SGHNT, CDR2 YYREEE (reference sequence). The CDR3 DNA follows: TGTGCCAGCAGCAGACTCGGGACAGGGGGCATCCACGAGCAGTACTTC. It translates to CASSRLGTGGIHEQYF.

The rearrangement uses TRBV2 and TRBJ2-1; 13 bases are a match to TRBD2. J was trimmed by 6 bases and V by 6 bases; bases with no gene match: 2. The germline V gene encodes CDR1 SNHLY and CDR2 FYNNEI. CDR3 length equals 14 residues. CDR3 in amino acids: CASSGTSGVNEQFF. The CDR3 DNA follows: TGTGCCAGCAGCGGGACTAGCGGGGTCAATGAGCAGTTCTTC.